Listed below are T cell receptor beta chains from one sample, sequenced in a study of CD4 T cells in relation to SARS-CoV-2 and coronaviruses. Sequencing was performed with immunoSEQ multiplex PCR; in TCRdb, only in-frame clones are kept and a portion is missing. The sample records 43,000 or so clones, around 80% being singletons. Which antigens these TCRs recognize remains unknown. Specimen: naive CD4+ T cells from PBMCs, cultured in vitro. These receptors all come from an adult with COVID-19. CDR3s include the opening cysteine and the closing phenylalanine or tryptophan. D genes are given only for firm matches. Clone size appears in some rows only: once, few, many, or a class for an expanded clone.

size: -; D: -; J: TRBJ2-7; length: 13; V: TRBV25-1; CDR3: CASTRAGLNEQYF; DNA: TGTGCCAGCACTAGGGCAGGGTTGAACGAGCAGTACTTC
size: -; D: -; J: TRBJ1-4; length: 15; V: TRBV5-1; CDR3: CASSLELGGVGKLFF; DNA: TGCGCCAGCAGCTTGGAACTCGGTGGAGTCGGAAAACTGTTTTTT
size: -; D: TRBD1; J: TRBJ1-5; length: 16; V: TRBV30; CDR3: CAWRGTGGRGNQPQHF; DNA: TGTGCCTGGAGGGGGACAGGGGGCCGGGGCAATCAGCCCCAGCATTTT
size: -; D: -; J: TRBJ1-2; length: 12; V: TRBV19; CDR3: CASSIPGSGYTF; DNA: TGTGCCAGTAGTATTCCAGGGAGCGGCTACACCTTC
size: -; D: TRBD1; J: TRBJ2-1; length: 15; V: TRBV7-8; CDR3: CASRFDRGTWDEQFF; DNA: TGTGCCAGCAGATTTGACAGGGGGACGTGGGATGAGCAGTTCTTC
size: -; D: -; J: TRBJ2-1; length: 12; V: TRBV6-2/TRBV6-3; CDR3: CASSYGYNEQFF; DNA: TGTGCCAGCAGTTACGGATACAATGAGCAGTTCTTC
size: -; D: TRBD2; J: TRBJ2-1; length: 15; V: TRBV5-4; CDR3: CASSLLARSLNEQFF; DNA: TGTGCCAGCAGCTTACTAGCGCGAAGCCTAAATGAGCAGTTCTTC
size: -; D: -; J: TRBJ2-7; length: 15; V: TRBV28; CDR3: CASSQRGGMLYEQYF; DNA: TGTGCCAGCAGCCAGAGGGGAGGAATGCTCTACGAGCAGTACTTC
size: -; D: -; J: TRBJ2-5; length: 15; V: TRBV4-1; CDR3: CASSRGSRTEPTQYF; DNA: TGCGCCAGCAGCCGAGGCTCCAGGACAGAGCCGACCCAGTACTTC
size: -; D: -; J: TRBJ2-7; length: 13; V: TRBV19; CDR3: CASSIYWNYEQYF; DNA: TGTGCCAGTAGTATCTACTGGAACTACGAGCAGTACTTC
size: -; D: -; J: TRBJ2-1; length: 11; V: TRBV6-2/TRBV6-3; CDR3: CASSREDEQFF; DNA: TGTGCCAGCAGCCGTGAGGATGAGCAGTTCTTC
size: -; D: TRBD2; J: TRBJ2-2; length: 17; V: TRBV28; CDR3: CASSLSGGRAGPGELFF; DNA: TGTGCCAGCAGTTTATCGGGCGGGAGGGCCGGGCCCGGGGAGCTGTTTTTT
size: -; D: -; J: TRBJ2-3; length: 14; V: TRBV24-1; CDR3: CATGSSDSTDTQYF; DNA: TGTGCCACAGGTTCCAGCGATAGCACAGATACGCAGTATTTT
size: -; D: TRBD2; J: TRBJ2-1; length: 16; V: TRBV5-4; CDR3: CASSLKSTSGGNEQFF; DNA: TGTGCCAGCAGCTTGAAGTCCACTAGCGGAGGCAATGAGCAGTTCTTC
size: few; D: TRBD2; J: TRBJ2-2; length: 16; V: TRBV18; CDR3: CASSVPGLAGAGELFF; DNA: TGTGCCAGCTCCGTTCCGGGACTAGCGGGAGCCGGGGAGCTGTTTTTT
size: -; D: -; J: TRBJ1-1; length: 11; V: TRBV28; CDR3: CASSWYSEAFF; DNA: TGTGCCAGCAGTTGGTACTCTGAAGCTTTCTTT
size: -; D: -; J: TRBJ2-6; length: 17; V: TRBV7-9; CDR3: CASSLGAYSSGANVLTF; DNA: TGTGCCAGCAGCCTAGGTGCCTATAGCTCTGGGGCCAACGTCCTGACTTTC
size: -; D: -; J: TRBJ1-1; length: 15; V: TRBV14; CDR3: CASSQAWGVNTEAFF; DNA: TGTGCCAGCAGCCAAGCGTGGGGGGTGAACACTGAAGCTTTCTTT
size: -; D: -; J: TRBJ2-5; length: 13; V: TRBV4-2; CDR3: CASSPGSAETQYF; DNA: TGTGCCAGCAGCCCGGGGTCAGCGGAGACCCAGTACTTC
size: -; D: -; J: TRBJ2-4; length: 12; V: TRBV29-1; CDR3: CSVTGSKNIQYF; DNA: TGCAGCGTGACAGGTTCTAAAAACATTCAGTACTTC
size: -; D: -; J: TRBJ2-2; length: 15; V: TRBV9; CDR3: CASSAGWGAAGELFF; DNA: TGTGCCAGCAGCGCCGGTTGGGGGGCGGCCGGGGAGCTGTTTTTT
size: -; D: TRBD1; J: TRBJ2-2; length: 17; V: TRBV5-1; CDR3: CASSTGTGTGGTGELFF; DNA: TGCGCCAGCAGCACCGGGACCGGGACAGGGGGCACCGGGGAGCTGTTTTTT
size: -; D: -; J: TRBJ2-2; length: 12; V: TRBV7-3; CDR3: CASSLITGELFF; DNA: TGTGCCAGCAGCTTAATAACCGGGGAGCTGTTTTTT
size: -; D: TRBD1; J: TRBJ1-5; length: 15; V: TRBV27; CDR3: CASSLGTGGNQPQHF; DNA: TGTGCCAGCAGTTTAGGGACAGGGGGGAATCAGCCCCAGCATTTT
size: few; D: -; J: TRBJ2-5; length: 14; V: TRBV7-9; CDR3: CASSLASSGATQYF; DNA: TGTGCCAGCAGCTTAGCATCCAGCGGAGCGACCCAGTACTTC
size: -; D: TRBD2; J: TRBJ2-5; length: 15; V: TRBV5-5; CDR3: CATRWLAGGQETQYF; DNA: TGTGCCACCAGGTGGCTAGCGGGAGGACAAGAGACCCAGTACTTC
size: -; D: -; J: TRBJ2-7; length: 14; V: TRBV10-2; CDR3: CASSEGRSLYEQYF; DNA: TGCGCCAGCAGTGAAGGCAGGAGCCTCTACGAGCAGTACTTC
size: -; D: -; J: TRBJ2-1; length: 16; V: TRBV29-1; CDR3: CSVVSSGSASYNEQFF; DNA: TGCAGCGTTGTGAGCTCTGGTAGCGCCTCCTACAATGAGCAGTTCTTC
size: -; D: -; J: TRBJ2-3; length: 15; V: TRBV5-4; CDR3: CASSPMRGLVDTQYF; DNA: TGTGCCAGCAGCCCTATGAGGGGGTTGGTAGATACGCAGTATTTT
size: few; D: -; J: TRBJ1-4; length: 13; V: TRBV11-2; CDR3: CASSRTTNEKLFF; DNA: TGTGCCAGCAGCCGTACAACTAATGAAAAACTGTTTTTT
size: -; D: -; J: TRBJ2-3; length: 14; V: TRBV6-4; CDR3: CASSVGVQSDTQYF; DNA: TGTGCCAGCAGTGTCGGCGTCCAATCGGATACGCAGTATTTT
size: -; D: -; J: TRBJ2-7; length: 14; V: TRBV9; CDR3: CASSSGPDLPEQYF; DNA: TGTGCCAGCAGCTCCGGTCCGGACCTGCCCGAGCAGTACTTC
size: few; D: -; J: TRBJ1-1; length: 15; V: TRBV27; CDR3: CASSSPGTANTEAFF; DNA: TGTGCCAGCAGTTCACCCGGGACGGCGAACACTGAAGCTTTCTTT
size: -; D: -; J: TRBJ1-4; length: 14; V: TRBV3-1/TRBV3-2; CDR3: CASSLSATNEKLFF; DNA: TGTGCCAGCAGCCTCAGCGCAACTAATGAAAAACTGTTTTTT
size: -; D: -; J: TRBJ2-7; length: 14; V: TRBV28; CDR3: CASIPPQSSYEQYF; DNA: TGTGCCAGCATCCCTCCCCAAAGCTCCTACGAGCAGTACTTC
size: -; D: -; J: TRBJ2-5; length: 11; V: TRBV14; CDR3: CASSRRETQYF; DNA: TGTGCCAGCAGCCGTAGGGAGACCCAGTACTTC
size: few; D: -; J: TRBJ2-2; length: 16; V: TRBV18; CDR3: CASSPSQGANTGELFF; DNA: TGTGCCAGCTCACCTTCGCAGGGTGCAAACACCGGGGAGCTGTTTTTT
size: -; D: TRBD2; J: TRBJ2-1; length: 12; V: TRBV4-1; CDR3: CASGPTSAEQFF; DNA: TGCGCCAGCGGCCCAACTAGCGCTGAGCAGTTCTTC
size: -; D: -; J: TRBJ1-6; length: 16; V: TRBV28; CDR3: CASSLVGSSYNSPLHF; DNA: TGTGCCAGCAGCCTAGTGGGGAGCTCCTATAATTCACCCCTCCACTTT
size: -; D: -; J: TRBJ2-5; length: 13; V: TRBV7-9; CDR3: CASSFEVSETQYF; DNA: TGTGCCAGCAGCTTCGAAGTTTCGGAGACCCAGTACTTC
size: -; D: -; J: TRBJ1-1; length: 13; V: TRBV7-2; CDR3: CASSSQRGTEAFF; DNA: TGTGCCAGCAGCTCCCAACGTGGTACTGAAGCTTTCTTT
size: few; D: -; J: TRBJ2-3; length: 11; V: TRBV6-6; CDR3: CASSRADTQYF; DNA: TGTGCCAGCAGCCGAGCAGATACGCAGTATTTT
size: few; D: -; J: TRBJ1-5; length: 15; V: TRBV7-2; CDR3: CASSLGRAVYQPQHF; DNA: TGTGCCAGCAGCTTAGGTCGGGCTGTATATCAGCCCCAGCATTTT
size: -; D: -; J: TRBJ2-1; length: 12; V: TRBV18; CDR3: CASSPPSNEQFF; DNA: TGTGCCAGCTCACCACCGAGCAATGAGCAGTTCTTC
size: -; D: -; J: TRBJ2-1; length: 16; V: TRBV18; CDR3: CASSPPEGFSYNEQFF; DNA: TGTGCCAGCTCACCACCAGAGGGATTTTCCTACAATGAGCAGTTCTTC
size: -; D: -; J: TRBJ1-2; length: 13; V: TRBV6-5; CDR3: CASSPGIAYGYTF; DNA: TGTGCCAGCAGTCCCGGGATTGCCTATGGCTACACCTTC